These T cell receptor beta chains were read from a single sample in a study of blood T cell repertoires in COVID-19. Profiled with immunoSEQ multiplex PCR; TCRdb holds only in-frame clones, not every one. The sample lists around 500,000 clones, 85% to 90% occurring once. Sequencing was done on a sample of PBMCs or T cells enriched from blood (not recorded which). The receptors derive from a middle-aged woman who had recovered from COVID-19. The CDR3 runs from the conserved cysteine through the conserved F or W. The D gene is left open where the match is weak. The size of a clone is reported for some rows only, either as once, few or many, or as a class for expanded clones.

v_gene: TRBV15
abundance: .
j_gene: TRBJ2-3
d_gene: .
CDR3aa: CATRDSSDTQYF
CDR3nt: TGTGCCACCAGGGACAGTTCAGATACGCAGTATTTT

v_gene: TRBV11-3
abundance: .
j_gene: TRBJ2-7
d_gene: TRBD2
CDR3aa: CASSSPGGSYEQYF
CDR3nt: TGTGCCAGCAGCTCCCCCGGGGGGTCCTACGAGCAGTACTTC

v_gene: TRBV29-1
abundance: .
j_gene: TRBJ1-2
d_gene: .
CDR3aa: CSVLQGGAGYTF
CDR3nt: TGCAGCGTTCTCCAAGGGGGAGCTGGCTACACCTTC

v_gene: TRBV24-1
abundance: .
j_gene: TRBJ2-3
d_gene: TRBD2
CDR3aa: CATSGAIAGEADTQYF
CDR3nt: TGTGCCACCAGCGGGGCGATAGCGGGAGAGGCAGATACGCAGTATTTT

v_gene: TRBV2
abundance: .
j_gene: TRBJ1-5
d_gene: TRBD1
CDR3aa: CASRSGTGSPNSNQPQHF
CDR3nt: TGTGCCAGCAGATCCGGGACAGGGTCTCCAAATAGCAATCAGCCCCAGCATTTT

v_gene: TRBV5-4
abundance: .
j_gene: TRBJ2-1
d_gene: TRBD2
CDR3aa: CAAQPQPGGGNEQFF
CDR3nt: TGTGCCGCCCAACCCCAGCCGGGAGGGGGGAATGAGCAGTTCTTC

v_gene: TRBV30
abundance: .
j_gene: TRBJ1-4
d_gene: .
CDR3aa: CAWSTSGRGEKLFF
CDR3nt: .

v_gene: TRBV28
abundance: .
j_gene: TRBJ1-1
d_gene: TRBD1
CDR3aa: CASSEGGGTEAFF
CDR3nt: TGTGCCAGCTCGGAAGGGGGCGGTACTGAAGCTTTCTTT

v_gene: TRBV18
abundance: .
j_gene: TRBJ2-2
d_gene: .
CDR3aa: CASSPRGTGELFF
CDR3nt: TGTGCCAGCTCACCCAGGGGAACCGGGGAGCTGTTTTTT

v_gene: TRBV4-3
abundance: once
j_gene: TRBJ1-2
d_gene: TRBD1
CDR3aa: CASSPDRSYGYTF
CDR3nt: TGCGCCAGCAGTCCGGACAGGAGCTATGGCTACACCTTC

v_gene: TRBV7-2
abundance: .
j_gene: TRBJ2-5
d_gene: .
CDR3aa: CASSLALGAETQYF
CDR3nt: TGTGCCAGCAGCTTAGCGTTGGGGGCAGAGACCCAGTACTTC

v_gene: TRBV11-3
abundance: .
j_gene: TRBJ1-1
d_gene: TRBD1
CDR3aa: CASSSQGANTEAFF
CDR3nt: TGTGCCAGCAGCTCCCAGGGGGCGAACACTGAAGCTTTCTTT

v_gene: TRBV7-2
abundance: .
j_gene: TRBJ2-7
d_gene: TRBD2
CDR3aa: CASSSSGSLYEQYF
CDR3nt: TGTGCCAGCAGCTCTAGCGGGAGCCTTTACGAGCAGTACTTC

v_gene: TRBV5-5
abundance: .
j_gene: TRBJ1-4
d_gene: .
CDR3aa: CASSLAINEANEKLFF
CDR3nt: TGTGCCAGCAGCTTGGCCATAAACGAGGCTAATGAAAAACTGTTTTTT

v_gene: TRBV18
abundance: .
j_gene: TRBJ1-2
d_gene: .
CDR3aa: CASSPSRGSPGYTF
CDR3nt: TGTGCCAGCTCACCCTCACGGGGGAGCCCTGGCTACACCTTC

v_gene: TRBV19
abundance: once
j_gene: TRBJ1-1
d_gene: TRBD1
CDR3aa: CASSIVGDSEAFF
CDR3nt: TGTGCCAGTAGTATCGTAGGGGACAGCGAAGCTTTCTTT

v_gene: TRBV5-1
abundance: .
j_gene: TRBJ2-7
d_gene: TRBD1
CDR3aa: CASSPGQGSYEQYF
CDR3nt: TGCGCCAGCAGCCCGGGACAGGGTTCCTACGAGCAGTACTTC

v_gene: TRBV30
abundance: .
j_gene: TRBJ1-5
d_gene: .
CDR3aa: CAWHSGFPGTLNQPQHF
CDR3nt: TGTGCCTGGCACTCAGGTTTTCCCGGGACATTGAATCAGCCCCAGCATTTT

v_gene: TRBV14
abundance: .
j_gene: TRBJ1-3
d_gene: .
CDR3aa: CASGTPGPRAGNTIYF
CDR3nt: TGTGCCAGCGGAACACCCGGGCCCAGGGCTGGAAACACCATATATTTT

v_gene: TRBV7-9
abundance: .
j_gene: TRBJ1-1
d_gene: .
CDR3aa: CASSLAATMNTEAFF
CDR3nt: TGTGCCAGCAGCTTAGCAGCCACCATGAACACTGAAGCTTTCTTT

v_gene: TRBV5-1
abundance: once
j_gene: TRBJ1-4
d_gene: TRBD1
CDR3aa: CASSPGQGNEKLFF
CDR3nt: TGCGCCAGCAGCCCGGGACAGGGAAATGAAAAACTGTTTTTT

v_gene: TRBV30
abundance: .
j_gene: TRBJ2-6
d_gene: .
CDR3aa: CAWTPGGANVLTF
CDR3nt: TGTGCCTGGACCCCGGGTGGGGCCAACGTCCTGACTTTC

v_gene: TRBV3-1/TRBV3-2
abundance: .
j_gene: TRBJ1-5
d_gene: TRBD1
CDR3aa: CASSGGTGHQPQHF
CDR3nt: TGTGCCAGCAGTGGGGGGACAGGGCATCAGCCCCAGCATTTT

v_gene: TRBV19
abundance: .
j_gene: TRBJ1-3
d_gene: TRBD1
CDR3aa: CASRPAGQGDTIYF
CDR3nt: TGTGCCAGTAGACCAGCGGGACAGGGAGACACCATATATTTT

v_gene: TRBV19
abundance: .
j_gene: TRBJ1-6
d_gene: TRBD1
CDR3aa: CASSFWTGEDYNSPLHF
CDR3nt: TGTGCCAGTAGTTTCTGGACAGGGGAGGACTATAATTCACCCCTCCACTTT

v_gene: TRBV5-1
abundance: once
j_gene: TRBJ2-1
d_gene: .
CDR3aa: CASSRQGDNEQFF
CDR3nt: TGCGCCAGCAGCCGGCAGGGTGACAATGAGCAGTTCTTC

v_gene: TRBV7-9
abundance: .
j_gene: TRBJ1-6
d_gene: TRBD1
CDR3aa: CASSSGQVPNSPLHF
CDR3nt: TGTGCCAGCAGCTCGGGACAGGTCCCCAATTCACCCCTCCACTTT

v_gene: TRBV6-5
abundance: .
j_gene: TRBJ2-7
d_gene: TRBD2
CDR3aa: CASSYGAGRQPEQYF
CDR3nt: TGTGCCAGCAGTTACGGAGCGGGGCGCCAACCCGAGCAGTACTTC

v_gene: TRBV13
abundance: .
j_gene: TRBJ2-1
d_gene: .
CDR3aa: CASSHYNEQFF
CDR3nt: TGTGCCAGCAGCCACTACAATGAGCAGTTCTTC

v_gene: TRBV9
abundance: .
j_gene: TRBJ2-5
d_gene: .
CDR3aa: CASSKSPEETQYF
CDR3nt: TGTGCCAGCAGCAAATCCCCCGAAGAGACCCAGTACTTC

v_gene: TRBV10-1
abundance: few
j_gene: TRBJ1-4
d_gene: .
CDR3aa: CASSLGTADEKLFF
CDR3nt: TGCGCCAGCAGCTTGGGCACAGCAGATGAAAAACTGTTTTTT

v_gene: TRBV11-2
abundance: .
j_gene: TRBJ2-1
d_gene: TRBD1
CDR3aa: CASSPGDGGTGPYNEQFF
CDR3nt: TGTGCCAGCAGCCCCGGGGATGGCGGGACAGGGCCCTACAATGAGCAGTTCTTC

v_gene: TRBV10-1
abundance: .
j_gene: TRBJ2-1
d_gene: .
CDR3aa: CASSVTTGTPNNEQFF
CDR3nt: TGCGCCAGCAGTGTTACAACCGGGACTCCCAACAATGAGCAGTTCTTC

v_gene: TRBV30
abundance: .
j_gene: TRBJ1-1
d_gene: .
CDR3aa: CAWSAWDTNTEAFF
CDR3nt: TGTGCCTGGAGTGCATGGGACACGAACACTGAAGCTTTCTTT

v_gene: TRBV5-1
abundance: .
j_gene: TRBJ1-2
d_gene: TRBD1
CDR3aa: CASSLSSPGQEPMSYTF
CDR3nt: TGCGCCAGCAGCTTGAGTAGCCCGGGACAGGAGCCTATGAGCTACACCTTC

v_gene: TRBV25-1
abundance: .
j_gene: TRBJ2-7
d_gene: TRBD1
CDR3aa: CASSELGQGGSYEQYF
CDR3nt: TGTGCCAGCAGTGAATTGGGACAGGGAGGATCCTACGAGCAGTACTTC

v_gene: TRBV11-3
abundance: .
j_gene: TRBJ2-5
d_gene: .
CDR3aa: CASSLRGTQETQYF
CDR3nt: TGTGCCAGCAGCCTGAGGGGGACCCAAGAGACCCAGTACTTC

v_gene: TRBV25-1
abundance: .
j_gene: TRBJ2-1
d_gene: TRBD2
CDR3aa: CASSAGRGEQFF
CDR3nt: TGTGCCAGCAGTGCTGGGAGGGGTGAGCAGTTCTTC

v_gene: TRBV9
abundance: .
j_gene: TRBJ1-1
d_gene: TRBD1
CDR3aa: CASTKIGTDEAFF
CDR3nt: TGTGCCAGCACCAAAATTGGGACAGATGAAGCTTTCTTT

v_gene: TRBV6-5
abundance: .
j_gene: TRBJ2-1
d_gene: TRBD2
CDR3aa: CASSYVAGGRYNEQFF
CDR3nt: TGTGCCAGCAGTTACGTAGCGGGAGGTCGGTACAATGAGCAGTTCTTC

v_gene: TRBV5-6
abundance: .
j_gene: TRBJ2-5
d_gene: TRBD2
CDR3aa: CASSLGTSGRGETQYF
CDR3nt: TGTGCCAGCAGCTTGGGGACTAGCGGGAGAGGGGAGACCCAGTACTTC

v_gene: TRBV7-2
abundance: .
j_gene: TRBJ2-7
d_gene: .
CDR3aa: CASSVLATTYEQYF
CDR3nt: TGTGCCAGCAGCGTCCTAGCGACAACCTACGAGCAGTACTTC

v_gene: TRBV7-9
abundance: .
j_gene: TRBJ1-1
d_gene: .
CDR3aa: CASSFTRTGMAFF
CDR3nt: TGTGCCAGCAGCTTCACTCGTACAGGGATGGCTTTCTTT

v_gene: TRBV19
abundance: .
j_gene: TRBJ2-2
d_gene: TRBD1
CDR3aa: CASMPGQGSRELFF
CDR3nt: TGTGCCAGTATGCCGGGACAGGGGTCCAGGGAGCTGTTTTTT